The 10 T cell receptor beta chains below all came from one sample that was sequenced in a study of cytomegalovirus exposure and HLA in healthy donors. Amplification used 60 Vbeta primers and 13 Jbeta primers. Profiling relied on immunoSEQ multiplex PCR, and the TCRdb table lists in-frame clones only, not all of them. The sample carries approximately 110,000 clones, about four fifths recorded once. Source material: PBMCs. Receptor source: a middle-aged man in good health and CMV-seronegative.

The chain joins TRBV19 to TRBJ2-6; D is ambiguous. Germline CDR1 LNHDA, CDR2 SQIVND (reference sequence). This CDR3 is built from 15 residues. Between the trimmed V and J ends, which lost 7 bases and 0 bases, there was a span of 10 bases. CDR3 amino acids: CASTAPGSGANVLTF. For the CDR3, the DNA is TGTGCCAGTACCGCACCGGGCTCTGGGGCCAACGTCCTGACTTTC.

This clone was seen only once. The rearrangement uses TRBV6-5 and TRBJ1-1; D unresolved. Trimming removed 1 base at V and 1 base at J, with 7 bases between. Germline CDR1 is MNHEY and CDR2 is SVGAGI. The CDR3 length is 14 residues. CDR3 nucleotides: TGTGCCAGCAGTTACTGGAGCGAGAACACTGAAGCTTTCTTT. Its protein is CASSYWSENTEAFF.

This clone occurred a few times. The chain employs TRBV5-1 and TRBJ2-3; D remains unclear. This CDR3 contains 13 residues. Germline-derived CDR1 and CDR2 are SGHRS and YFSETQ. The germline V and J ends were trimmed by 4 bases and 0 bases, with 6 bases remaining between them. CDR3 sequence reads: CASSVGSTDTQYF. The CDR3 region has the DNA TGCGCCAGCAGCGTCGGGAGCACAGATACGCAGTATTTT.

The count of this clone is one. The chain couples TRBV11-2 to TRBJ1-2, with a tentative D call TRBD1 (6 bases). The CDR3 sequence is 15 residues long. Germline V gene sequence: CDR1 SGHAT, CDR2 FQNNGV. Trimming took 1 base from V and 2 from J, leaving 11 bases between them. In nucleotides, the CDR3 is TGTGCCAGCAGCTTAGTGGGTGGACAGAACTATGGCTACACCTTC. The encoded protein is CASSLVGGQNYGYTF.

The rearrangement joins TRBV5-4 to TRBJ1-6; 7 bases line up with TRBD1. The germline gives CDR1 SGHNT, CDR2 YYREEE (reference sequence). The CDR3 contains 15 residues. V was clipped by 5 bases and J by 10 bases; unmatched bases: 12. CDR3 sequence (DNA): TGTGCCAGCAGTTCCCGGACAGGTCCCCAATCACCCCTCCACTTT. Protein product: CASSSRTGPQSPLHF.

The chain links TRBV7-3 to TRBJ2-2; TRBD1 matches at 11 bases. V dropped 6 bases and J dropped 0; count of bases not matched to a gene: 0. Germline V lookup: CDR1 SGHTA, CDR2 FQGTGA. The CDR3 sequence is 15 residues long. The DNA of the CDR3 is TGTGCCAGCAGGGGACAGGGGGCGAACACCGGGGAGCTGTTTTTT. Protein: CASRGQGANTGELFF.

The rearrangement uses TRBV5-1 and TRBJ2-6, with D perhaps TRBD1 (6 bases). The CDR3 has 15 amino acids. Germline values: CDR1 SGHRS, CDR2 YFSETQ. V lost 4 bases and J lost 1, with 9 bases in between. In nucleotides, the CDR3 is TGCGCCAGCAGCCCACAGGGATCTGGGGCCAACGTCCTGACTTTC. It translates to CASSPQGSGANVLTF.

The V and J genes are TRBV19 and TRBJ2-3; weak D call: TRBD2 (5 bases). CDR1 and CDR2 (germline): LNHDA, SQIVND (reference sequence). The CDR3 loop spans 14 amino acids. V gave up 4 bases and J gave up 4 bases, with 12 bases separating them. CDR3 in amino acids: CASSTRAGPDTQYF. In DNA form, the CDR3 reads TGTGCCAGTAGTACGAGGGCTGGACCAGATACGCAGTATTTT.

This rearrangement joins TRBV7-8 to TRBJ2-7; 8 bases map to TRBD1. Germline CDR1 SGHVS, CDR2 FQNEAQ. J was trimmed by 3 bases and V by 5 bases; bases with no gene match: 6. The CDR3 is made up of 14 amino acids. The CDR3 spells CASSLGTGFYEQYF. The DNA of the CDR3 is TGTGCCAGCAGCCTCGGGACAGGCTTCTACGAGCAGTACTTC.

This clone was picked up a small number of times. This chain uses TRBV7-6 with TRBJ2-3; 9 bases agree with TRBD2. The germline gives CDR1 SGHVS, CDR2 FNYEAQ. V was pared by 2 bases and J by 0 bases, with 9 bases of the junction left unmatched. This CDR3 is 18 amino acids long. CDR3 region: CASSLWSSAGGSTDTQYF. The CDR3 coding sequence is TGTGCCAGCAGCTTATGGTCATCAGCGGGGGGAAGCACAGATACGCAGTATTTT.